This is a list of T cell receptor beta chains from one sample in a study of cytomegalovirus exposure and HLA in healthy donors. The protocol was immunoSEQ multiplex PCR, while the TCRdb copy is restricted to in-frame clones and leaves out a portion. The sample has over 90,000 clones, 60% to 70% seen once; the top ten hold less than 3.5%. Input material: PBMCs. All receptors come from a woman between 45 and 65 years old in good health and CMV-seronegative. Each CDR3 is given with its conserved first and last residue. D genes are given only for firm matches. Not all rows give a size; the values are once, few, many and, for expanded clones, a class.

V	size	J	D	length	CDR3	DNA
TRBV5-1	.	TRBJ1-4	TRBD1	15	CASSGGTGHPEKLFF	TGCGCCAGCAGCGGCGGGACAGGGCACCCCGAAAAACTGTTTTTT
TRBV4-1	.	TRBJ1-5	TRBD1	16	CASSLTPGTELIPQHF	TGCGCCAGCAGCCTTACCCCCGGGACAGAGCTTATACCCCAGCATTTT
TRBV27	few	TRBJ2-1	TRBD2	14	CASSSAGALNEQFF	TGTGCCAGCAGTTCAGCGGGAGCGCTAAATGAGCAGTTCTTC
TRBV4-3	.	TRBJ2-5	TRBD1	18	CASSAGQGLESSKETQYF	TGCGCCAGCAGCGCGGGACAGGGTTTAGAGTCGTCCAAAGAGACCCAGTACTTC
TRBV7-9	once	TRBJ2-2	.	16	CASSLLEFGRYGELFF	TGTGCCAGCAGCCTCCTAGAATTTGGTCGGTACGGGGAGCTGTTTTTT
TRBV7-2	once	TRBJ2-3	TRBD2	19	CASSPRGDSGSYSADTQYF	TGTGCCAGCAGCCCCCGTGGTGATAGCGGGAGTTATAGTGCAGATACGCAGTATTTT
TRBV5-1	few	TRBJ2-3	.	15	CASRPWGDGTDTQYF	TGCGCCAGCCGACCATGGGGGGATGGCACAGATACGCAGTATTTT
TRBV7-8	.	TRBJ2-1	.	16	CASSLMILSSYNEQFF	TGTGCCAGCAGCTTAATGATCCTGAGCTCCTACAATGAGCAGTTCTTC
TRBV5-1	.	TRBJ2-2	.	13	CASSPTRTVELFF	TGCGCCAGCAGCCCAACGAGGACAGTAGAGCTGTTTTTT
TRBV30	.	TRBJ2-1	.	15	CAWSVRGATYNEQFF	TGTGCCTGGAGTGTACGGGGGGCTACCTACAATGAGCAGTTCTTC
TRBV10-3	.	TRBJ2-7	.	13	CALRPDKYHEQYF	TGTGCCCTCCGCCCCGACAAGTACCACGAGCAGTACTTC
TRBV7-2	.	TRBJ2-5	TRBD1	15	CASSQRTGLQETQYF	TGTGCCAGCAGCCAACGGACAGGGCTTCAAGAGACCCAGTACTTC
TRBV5-6	.	TRBJ1-5	.	15	CASSLWGSGNQPQHF	TGTGCCAGCAGCTTGTGGGGTAGCGGCAATCAGCCCCAGCATTTT
TRBV11-2	.	TRBJ1-1	.	17	CASSFGVQRQEYTEAFF	TGTGCCAGCAGCTTCGGCGTACAGCGACAGGAGTACACTGAAGCTTTCTTT
TRBV7-2	.	TRBJ2-3	.	14	CASSLGTSTDTQYF	TGTGCCAGCAGCTTGGGGACTAGCACAGATACGCAGTATTTT
TRBV7-9	few	TRBJ2-1	.	15	CASSKTDWPRNEQFF	TGTGCCAGCAGCAAGACGGACTGGCCGCGCAATGAGCAGTTCTTC
TRBV6-4	.	TRBJ2-3	.	15	CASSDGGIPTDTQYF	TGTGCCAGCAGTGACGGGGGGATCCCCACAGATACGCAGTATTTT